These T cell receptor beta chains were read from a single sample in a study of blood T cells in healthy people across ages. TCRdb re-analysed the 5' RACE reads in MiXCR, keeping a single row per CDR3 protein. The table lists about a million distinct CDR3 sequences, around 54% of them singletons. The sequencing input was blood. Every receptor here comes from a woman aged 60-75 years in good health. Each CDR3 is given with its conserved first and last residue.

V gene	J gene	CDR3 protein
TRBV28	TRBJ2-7	CASSLRGQNDEQYF
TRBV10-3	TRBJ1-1	CAISDVGGDAGTEAFF
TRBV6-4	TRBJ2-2	CASSPLAGGTGELFF
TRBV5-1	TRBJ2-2	CASSSGTSGLRTGELFF
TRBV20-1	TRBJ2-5	CSAESYQETQYF
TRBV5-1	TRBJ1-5	CASSLDARGGNQPQHF
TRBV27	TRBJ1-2	CASGAQDSRYGYTF
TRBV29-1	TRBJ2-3	CSVAEFTDTQYF
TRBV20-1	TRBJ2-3	CSAPPGGIHTDTQYF
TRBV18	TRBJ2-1	CASSPGPGRNEQFF
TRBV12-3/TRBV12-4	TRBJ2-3	CASSFHGRGLARTSTDTQYF
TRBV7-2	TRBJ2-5	CASSLKGAPLSQYF
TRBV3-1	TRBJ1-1	CASSQADRVDLTEAFF
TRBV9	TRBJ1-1	CASSAVGGQGGEAFF
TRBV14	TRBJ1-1	CASSQDFRPTLYTEAFF
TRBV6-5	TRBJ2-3	CASSPGGLADTQYF